These 21 T cell receptor beta chains came from one sample sequenced in a study of T cell responses to AZD1222 COVID-19 vaccine. Measured with immunoSEQ multiplex PCR; TCRdb has only the in-frame clones, and not every one. The sample contains roughly 150,000 clones, around nine tenths of which appear only once. Material: peripheral blood, obtained on day 0 of AZD1222 vaccination. Receptor source: an adult in good health.

In its sample, this clone was seen a few times. The chain is built from TRBV7-9 and TRBJ1-6; D is undetermined. Germline V lookup: CDR1 SEHNR, CDR2 FQNEAQ (reference sequence). V was clipped by 5 bases and J by 7 bases, with 12 bases between them. The CDR3 extends over 14 amino acids. CDR3 in DNA: TGTGCCAGCAGCCCCCCCATGGGGAATTCACCCCTCCACTTT. It translates to CASSPPMGNSPLHF.

This clone was seen just once. This chain links TRBV7-9 with TRBJ1-4; 7 bases match TRBD1. With 10 bases clipped from V and 3 bases from J, the junction kept 2 bases outside the gene matches. Per the germline V gene, CDR1 is SEHNR and CDR2 is FQNEAQ (reference sequence). The length of the CDR3 is 12 residues. This chain's CDR3 is CAMTGPNEKLFF. The CDR3 DNA reads as TGTGCCATGACAGGGCCTAATGAAAAACTGTTTTTT.

The CDR3 reads CASSPGTHYGYTF. The CDR3, as DNA: TGTGCCAGCAGCCCTGGGACACACTATGGCTACACCTTC. The chain uses TRBV13 and TRBJ1-2; a possible D gene is TRBD1 (6 bases). Germline V CDR1 and CDR2: PRHDT, FYEKMQ (reference sequence). Trimming pared 5 bases from V and 3 bases from J, leaving 10 bases between. The CDR3 runs 13 residues.

The chain combines TRBV28 with TRBJ1-2; D possibly corresponds to TRBD1 (5 bases). V was clipped by 6 bases and J by 0 bases, with 8 bases between them. Germline V gene sequence: CDR1 MDHEN, CDR2 SYDVKM. The CDR3 is 13 residues long. CDR3: CASRDNTNYGYTF. CDR3 nucleotides: TGTGCCAGCAGGGACAACACTAACTATGGCTACACCTTC.

The chain has TRBV28 and TRBJ2-5; 8 bases are a match to TRBD2. Per germline, CDR1 MDHEN and CDR2 SYDVKM. This CDR3 has 15 residues. The J segment lost 4 bases and the V segment lost 8 bases, leaving 12 bases of the junction unmatched. In DNA, the CDR3 is TGTGCCAGCGGGGCGGGGACTAGTCTTTTAGAGACCCAGTACTTC. Encoded protein: CASGAGTSLLETQYF.

The chain joins TRBV6-5 to TRBJ1-1; a possible D gene is TRBD1 (6 bases). V was shortened by 7 bases and J by 4 bases, with 16 bases between the two germline ends. Germline V gene sequence: CDR1 MNHEY, CDR2 SVGAGI. CDR3 length equals 14 residues. CDR3 loop: CASNSQGVGTEAFF. The CDR3 nucleotides read TGTGCCAGCAACTCACAGGGTGTTGGCACTGAAGCTTTCTTT.

The chain employs TRBV24-1 and TRBJ2-1; 8 positions match TRBD1. The CDR3 contains 16 residues. Germline V CDR1 and CDR2: KGHDR, SFDVKD. V was clipped by 1 base and J by 8 bases; unmatched bases: 9. The CDR3 DNA sequence: TGTGCCACCAGTGATTTACGGACAGGGATGAAGGATGAGCAGTTCTTC. Translated, it gives CATSDLRTGMKDEQFF.

This clone was counted only a few times. The V and J genes are TRBV12-3 or TRBV12-4 and TRBJ1-3, with 10 bases lining up with TRBD1. The junction had 5 bases not matched to a gene; V was cut back by 11 bases and J by 4 bases. This CDR3 region has 13 residues. In nucleotides, the CDR3 is TGTGCCGGACAGGGGGGTCAAGGAAACACCATATATTTT. Protein: CAGQGGQGNTIYF.

V gene TRBV25-1 combines with J gene TRBJ2-7; the D is unclear. Trimming took off 1 base at V and 2 bases at J, with 12 bases between the two ends. The CDR3 extends over 15 amino acids. Germline V gene data show CDR1 as MGHDK and CDR2 as SYGVNS. DNA of the CDR3: TGTGCCAGCAGTGAATTTCAGCAGGACCCCTACGAGCAGTACTTC. This gives the protein CASSEFQQDPYEQYF.

CDR3 sequence: CASSSTGTSRTNEQFF. The CDR3 region has the DNA TGTGCCAGCAGCTCCACCGGGACTAGCCGAACCAATGAGCAGTTCTTC. The V and J genes are TRBV5-6 and TRBJ2-1; 9 bases align to TRBD2. The CDR3 length is 16 residues. The germline gives CDR1 SGHDT, CDR2 YYEEEE. Unmatched junction bases numbered 10, after V lost 3 bases and J lost 6 bases. The whole variable domain, filled in from reference TRBV5-6 and TRBJ2-1, reads DAGVTQSPTHLIKTRGQQVTLRCSPKSGHDTVSWYQQALGQGPQFIFQYYEEEERQRGNFPDRFSGHQFPNYSSELNVNALLLGDSALYLCASSSTGTSRTNEQFFGPGTRLTVL.

V and J are TRBV28 and TRBJ2-3; 9 bases fit TRBD1. This CDR3 is built from 16 residues. V was clipped by 2 bases and J by 5 bases; unmatched bases: 8. Germline assignment: CDR1 MDHEN and CDR2 SYDVKM. The DNA of the CDR3 is TGTGCCAGCAGTTTAACGGGACAGGGAATAAGAGATACGCAGTATTTT. This gives the protein CASSLTGQGIRDTQYF. The complete variable domain, with remaining parts taken from reference TRBV28 and TRBJ2-3, reads DVKVTQSSRYLVKRTGEKVFLECVQDMDHENMFWYRQDPGLGLRLIYFSYDVKMKEKGDIPEGYSVSREKKERFSLILESASTNQTSMYLCASSLTGQGIRDTQYFGPGTRLTVL.

CDR3 in DNA: TGTGCCACCCAGACAGGTGTAACGCTGAACACTGAAGCTTTCTTT. It codes for CATQTGVTLNTEAFF. The chain couples TRBV7-9 to TRBJ1-1; D perhaps matches TRBD1 (6 bases). Germline V CDR1 and CDR2: SEHNR, FQNEAQ (reference sequence). The CDR3 extends over 15 amino acids. V was pared by 10 bases and J by 0 bases, with 18 bases between.

The V and J genes are TRBV21-1 and TRBJ1-3; the table's D gene call, TRBD1, was not cross checked with the DNA. TRBV21-1 is reported as a pseudogene. The CDR3 totals 15 residues. CDR3 DNA sequence: TGTGCCAGCAGCACCACGGGACAGGGGGTAGACACCATATATTTT. Translating gives CASSTTGQGVDTIYF.

The chain couples TRBV27 to TRBJ1-1; D is possibly TRBD1 (6 bases). V was cut by 2 bases and J by 1 base, with 14 bases left in between. Per the germline V gene, CDR1 is MNHEY and CDR2 is SMNVEV (reference sequence). The CDR3 covers 16 residues. The CDR3 nucleotides are TGTGCCAGCAGTTTAGTCCCAGGGGAGGGGAACACTGAAGCTTTCTTT. Protein: CASSLVPGEGNTEAFF.

The chain couples TRBV25-1 to TRBJ1-5; the D gene is possibly TRBD1 (5 bases). V lost 4 bases and J lost 0, with 10 bases in between. Germline V gene data show CDR1 as MGHDK and CDR2 as SYGVNS. This CDR3 is built from 15 residues. CDR3 loop: CASSGMTDSNQPQHF. For the CDR3, the DNA is TGTGCCAGCAGTGGAATGACAGATAGCAATCAGCCCCAGCATTTT. Complete variable domain (other parts from reference TRBV25-1 and TRBJ1-5): EADIYQTPRYLVIGTGKKITLECSQTMGHDKMYWYQQDPGMELHLIHYSYGVNSTEKGDLSSESTVSRIRTEHFPLTLESARPSHTSQYLCASSGMTDSNQPQHFGDGTRLSIL.

The J gene is TRBJ2-2, the V gene TRBV28; D is perhaps TRBD1 (5 bases). The CDR3 totals 19 residues. Trimming stripped 5 bases from V and 1 base from J, with 23 bases between. Looked up from germline, CDR1 is MDHEN and CDR2 is SYDVKM. DNA of the CDR3: TGTGCCAGCAGTACCCAAGCCCCGAGGACACCCTTGAACACCGGGGAGCTGTTTTTT. Its protein is CASSTQAPRTPLNTGELFF.

The chain joins TRBV5-4 to TRBJ1-2; weak D call: TRBD1 (6 bases). Germline V CDR1 and CDR2: SGHNT, YYREEE (reference sequence). The CDR3 length is 14 residues. Trimming left V 0 bases short and J 4 bases short, with 10 bases between. In DNA, the CDR3 is TGTGCCAGCAGCTTGGCCAGGGGCCCCTATGGCTACACCTTC. Amino acid sequence: CASSLARGPYGYTF.

The chain links TRBV12-3 or TRBV12-4 to TRBJ2-3; tentative D call: TRBD1 (5 bases). CDR3 length: 11 amino acids. Trimming stripped 9 bases from V and 3 bases from J, with 7 bases between. This CDR3 is CASKGTDTQYF. The CDR3 bases are TGTGCCAGTAAGGGGACAGATACGCAGTATTTT.

The count of this clone is one. The chain carries TRBV28 and TRBJ1-2; 7 positions match TRBD1. This CDR3 spans 15 amino acids. CDR1 and CDR2 (germline): MDHEN, SYDVKM. With V trimmed by 4 bases and J by 6 bases, 11 bases remained unmatched. CDR3 DNA: TGTGCCAGCAGTTCTGGACAGGCGGGGTTGCATGGCTACACCTTC. Encoded protein: CASSSGQAGLHGYTF.

This clone is a singleton in its sample. The chain joins TRBV24-1 to TRBJ1-2; TRBD1 might be the D (6 bases). Trimming stripped 1 base from V and 8 bases from J, with 19 bases between. There are 16 residues in the CDR3. Germline V gene data show CDR1 as KGHDR and CDR2 as SFDVKD. CDR3 amino acids: CATSDLLTGSGVGYTF. In DNA, the CDR3 is TGTGCCACCAGTGATTTATTAACGGGATCAGGGGTCGGCTACACCTTC.

The J gene is TRBJ1-1, the V gene TRBV7-6; tentative D call: TRBD1 (6 bases). V shed 5 bases and J shed 5 bases, with 18 bases lying between them. The germline CDR1 and CDR2 sequences are SGHVS and FNYEAQ. This CDR3 spans 15 amino acids. Here the CDR3 DNA reads TGTGCCAGCAGCACTGATCAGGGGTTGCGGACTGAAGCTTTCTTT. Its translation: CASSTDQGLRTEAFF.